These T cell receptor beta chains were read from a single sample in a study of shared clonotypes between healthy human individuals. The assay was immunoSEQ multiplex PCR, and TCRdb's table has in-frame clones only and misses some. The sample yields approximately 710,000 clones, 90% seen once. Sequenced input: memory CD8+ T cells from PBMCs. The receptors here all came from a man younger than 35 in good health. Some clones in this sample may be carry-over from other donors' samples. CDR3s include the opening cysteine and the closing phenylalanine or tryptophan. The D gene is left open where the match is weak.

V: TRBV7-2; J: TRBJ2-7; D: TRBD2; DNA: TGTGCCAGCAGTCTCAGCGGGAGGGACCGCCAGTACTTC; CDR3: CASSLSGRDRQYF
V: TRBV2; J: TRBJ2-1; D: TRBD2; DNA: TGTGCCAGCAGTGATAGCGGGACCCCTTCTTCCAATGAGCAGTTCTTC; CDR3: CASSDSGTPSSNEQFF
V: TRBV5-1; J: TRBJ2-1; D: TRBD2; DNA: TGCGCCAGCAGCTTGGCCCCGAGCGGGAGTCCATATGAGCAGTTCTTC; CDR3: CASSLAPSGSPYEQFF
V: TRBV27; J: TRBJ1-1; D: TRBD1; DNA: TGTGCCAGCAGTTTTAACCGGGACAGACTTAGGGGGTACACTGAAGCTTTCTTT; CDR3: CASSFNRDRLRGYTEAFF
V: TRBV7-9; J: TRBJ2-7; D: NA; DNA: TGTGCCAGCAGCCCCGCCCCGCGGGCCTCCTACGAGCAGTACTTC; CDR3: CASSPAPRASYEQYF
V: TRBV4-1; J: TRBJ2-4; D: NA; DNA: TGCGCCAGCAGCCCCCAAGTTACGAACATTCAGTACTTC; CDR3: CASSPQVTNIQYF
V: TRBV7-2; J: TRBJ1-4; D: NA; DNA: TGTGCCAGCAGCTTACGGGGTTCTGTAGAACTGTTTTTT; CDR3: CASSLRGSVELFF
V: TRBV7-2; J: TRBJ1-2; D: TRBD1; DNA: TGTGCCAGCAGCCTTTGGGACAGCGACTATGGCTACACCTTC; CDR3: CASSLWDSDYGYTF
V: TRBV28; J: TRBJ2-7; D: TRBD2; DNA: TGTGCCAGCAGTTTGCGGACTAGCGGGAGCTCCGGGGAGCAGTACTTC; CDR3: CASSLRTSGSSGEQYF
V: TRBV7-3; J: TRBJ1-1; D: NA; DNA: TGTGCCAGCAGCTTAACGGGGCAGGGGATCACTGAAGCTTTCTTT; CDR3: CASSLTGQGITEAFF
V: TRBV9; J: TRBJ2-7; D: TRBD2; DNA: TGTGCCAGCAGGGCCCGACGGGGGGGTTACGAGCAGTACTTC; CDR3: CASRARRGGYEQYF
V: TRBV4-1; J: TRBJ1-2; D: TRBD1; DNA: TGCGCCAGCAGCCGGGGTGGAACAGGGGGCGGGAACTATGGCTACACCTTC; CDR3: CASSRGGTGGGNYGYTF
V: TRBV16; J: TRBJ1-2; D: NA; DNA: TGTGCCAGCAGCCTCTCAAGGGGACGACTACATGGCTACACCTTC; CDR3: CASSLSRGRLHGYTF
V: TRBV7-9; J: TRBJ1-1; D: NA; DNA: TGTGCCAGCAGCTTAGGGCGACAGGACACTGAAGCTTTCTTT; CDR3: CASSLGRQDTEAFF
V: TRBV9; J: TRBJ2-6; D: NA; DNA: TGTGCCAGCCAAAGCTCTGGGGCCAACGTCCTGACTTTC; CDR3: CASQSSGANVLTF
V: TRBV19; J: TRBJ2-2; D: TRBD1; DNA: TGTGCCAGTAGTATAGAGGGACAGGGTAACACCGGGGAGCTGTTTTTT; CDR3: CASSIEGQGNTGELFF
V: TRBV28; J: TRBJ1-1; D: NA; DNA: TGTGCCAGCAGTTTATTTGGCAGGCTGAACACTGAAGCTTTCTTT; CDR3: CASSLFGRLNTEAFF
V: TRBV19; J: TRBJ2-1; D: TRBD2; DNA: TGTGCCAGTAGGGGGATTTACCAGGGTAGCGGGAGGATAAATGAGCAGTTCTTC; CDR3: CASRGIYQGSGRINEQFF